This T cell receptor beta chain was found in a study of a mutant IDH1 vaccine in newly diagnosed glioma. Turning to the study itself: Treated patients showed a male proportion of around 60%, a female proportion of about 40%, and a mean age of about 44 years. Every participant had undergone radiotherapy, temozolomide, or both before, and most underwent both.

The table came from immunoSEQ multiplex PCR; TCRdb's copy has only in-frame clones and leaves some out. The sample has some 100,000 clones, under 90% seen once; the top ten hold under 8%. Findings and caveats of the study: Among all patients, vaccine-induced immune responses occurred in around 94%.

This clone was counted once. The antigen is undetermined. As for time point: baseline, week 1 (first vaccination visit). Treatment in this sample: pre-vaccination baseline after standard-of-care therapy. This CDR3 contains 15 residues. Germline loops: CDR1 MGHRA, CDR2 YSYEKL. Trimming took 1 base from V and 1 from J, leaving 8 bases between them. Sequenced here: PBMCs, sampled from a glioma patient treated with radiotherapy, temozolomide or both. This sequence was found in a woman aged 50 to 60 with glioma. The chain combines TRBV4-1 with TRBJ1-5; D not certain. The CDR3 loop is CASSQAEFSNQPQHF. CDR3 DNA: TGCGCCAGCAGCCAAGCGGAATTCAGCAATCAGCCCCAGCATTTT.